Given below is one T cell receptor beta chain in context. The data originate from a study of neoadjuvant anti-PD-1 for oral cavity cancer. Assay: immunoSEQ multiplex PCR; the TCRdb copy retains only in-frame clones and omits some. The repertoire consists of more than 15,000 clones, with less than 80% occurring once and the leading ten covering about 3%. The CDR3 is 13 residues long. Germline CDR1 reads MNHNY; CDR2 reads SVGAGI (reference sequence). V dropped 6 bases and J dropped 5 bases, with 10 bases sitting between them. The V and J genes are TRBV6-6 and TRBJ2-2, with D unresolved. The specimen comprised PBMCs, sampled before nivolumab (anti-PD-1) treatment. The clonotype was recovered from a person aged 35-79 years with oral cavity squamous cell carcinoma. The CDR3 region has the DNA TGTGCCAGCAGAGTTACATTGACCGGGGAGCTGTTTTTT. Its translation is CASRVTLTGELFF.